Listed below are T cell receptor beta chains from one sample, sequenced in a study of identifying expanded T cells in peripheral blood. Using immunoSEQ multiplex PCR, the repertoire was profiled, and TCRdb retains in-frame clones only, with some absent. The data contain over 65,000 clones, about 90% of them singletons. Sequencing was carried out using blood. These receptors were taken from a person aged 18 to 75 in good health. Each CDR3 is given with its conserved first and last residue. The D gene is left open where the match is weak. Only some rows state a clone size, as once, few, many or a class for expanded clones.

V gene	D gene	clone size	J gene	CDR3 protein	CDR3 DNA
TRBV29-1	.	.	TRBJ1-5	CSVAEGSNQPQHF	TGCAGCGTTGCAGAGGGGAGTAATCAGCCCCAGCATTTT
TRBV5-1	.	.	TRBJ1-1	CASSLPRGDGAFF	TGCGCCAGCAGCCTCCCTAGGGGCGATGGCGCTTTCTTT
TRBV6-1	.	.	TRBJ2-7	CASSSDGSYEQYF	TGTGCCAGCAGTTCCGACGGTTCCTACGAGCAGTACTTC
TRBV5-1	.	.	TRBJ1-1	CASSPTAANTEAFF	TGCGCCAGCAGCCCTACGGCTGCGAACACTGAAGCTTTCTTT
TRBV9	.	.	TRBJ1-1	CASSPMVDPSGTEAFF	TGTGCCAGCAGCCCAATGGTAGACCCGTCAGGCACTGAAGCTTTCTTT
TRBV6-5	.	.	TRBJ1-1	CASSYGSPPEAFF	TGTGCCAGCAGTTACGGAAGTCCCCCCGAAGCTTTCTTT
TRBV2	TRBD2	once	TRBJ2-1	CASTVSSGRNYEQFF	TGTGCCAGCACGGTATCTAGCGGGAGAAACTATGAGCAGTTCTTC
TRBV15	.	.	TRBJ1-4	CATRPWDGSSEKLFF	TGTGCCACCAGGCCATGGGACGGATCGAGTGAAAAACTGTTTTTT
TRBV5-1	.	.	TRBJ2-2	CASKRDTGELFF	TGCGCCAGCAAGCGTGATACCGGGGAGCTGTTTTTT
TRBV10-3	.	.	TRBJ2-3	CAIRPTGGRPDTQYF	TGTGCCATCAGGCCCACCGGGGGGCGCCCAGATACGCAGTATTTT
TRBV6-5	.	.	TRBJ1-1	CASTLRTNTEAFF	TGTGCCAGCACGCTCCGGACAAACACTGAAGCTTTCTTT
TRBV4-3	.	.	TRBJ1-2	CASSQDVNGRYGYTF	TGCGCCAGCAGCCAAGATGTAAACGGGAGGTATGGCTACACCTTC
TRBV6-6	.	.	TRBJ2-2	CASSYGGAGGELFF	TGTGCCAGCAGTTACGGCGGGGCGGGCGGGGAGCTGTTTTTT
TRBV29-1	.	.	TRBJ1-1	CSVPQGSTEAFF	TGCAGCGTACCGCAGGGGAGCACTGAAGCTTTCTTT
TRBV11-2	.	.	TRBJ1-6	CASSLGGRGVSPLHF	TGTGCCAGCAGCTTAGGCGGCCGGGGAGTATCACCCCTCCACTTT
TRBV7-2	.	.	TRBJ1-2	CASSLQGYGYTF	TGTGCCAGCAGCTTACAAGGGTATGGCTACACCTTC
TRBV6-1	TRBD2	once	TRBJ2-5	CASSDGTRETQYF	TGTGCCAGCAGTGATGGGACTAGAGAGACCCAGTACTTC
TRBV19	TRBD1	.	TRBJ1-2	CASKGQGDRGNYGYTF	TGTGCCAGTAAAGGACAGGGTGATCGGGGAAACTATGGCTACACCTTC
TRBV7-8	.	.	TRBJ2-7	CASSIDRSYEQYF	TGTGCCAGCAGCATAGACAGGTCTTACGAGCAGTACTTC
TRBV7-3	TRBD1	.	TRBJ2-1	CASSPRGQGVGYNEQFF	TGTGCCAGCAGCCCGCGGGGACAGGGGGTTGGCTACAATGAGCAGTTCTTC
TRBV9	.	.	TRBJ2-7	CASSAAGTTHEQYF	TGTGCCAGCAGCGCGGCCGGGACAACCCACGAGCAGTACTTC
TRBV18	.	.	TRBJ2-7	CASLGSLGPYEQYF	TGTGCCAGCCTCGGGAGTCTAGGGCCCTACGAGCAGTACTTC
TRBV7-2	TRBD1	.	TRBJ2-7	CASSTRDSIAF	TGTGCCAGCAGCACCCGGGACAGCATAGCCTTC
TRBV15	.	.	TRBJ2-1	CATSSWQGNYNEQFF	TGTGCCACCAGCTCATGGCAGGGTAACTACAATGAGCAGTTCTTC
TRBV15	.	.	TRBJ2-7	CATSSQGGDYEQYF	TGTGCCACCAGCAGCCAGGGGGGGGACTACGAGCAGTACTTC
TRBV19	TRBD1	.	TRBJ1-5	CASSKPGQGERPQHF	TGTGCCAGTAGTAAGCCGGGACAGGGTGAGCGGCCCCAGCATTTT
TRBV14	.	.	TRBJ2-1	CASSQAPRGQFF	TGTGCCAGCAGCCAAGCGCCACGGGGGCAGTTCTTC
TRBV14	TRBD1	.	TRBJ2-3	CASSPNRDRAQDTQYF	TGTGCCAGCAGCCCAAACCGGGACAGAGCACAAGATACGCAGTATTTT
TRBV6-5	.	.	TRBJ1-1	CASSARGWDAFF	TGTGCCAGCAGCGCTCGGGGCTGGGACGCTTTCTTT
TRBV6-5	TRBD1	.	TRBJ1-1	CASSLGQGLNTEAFF	TGTGCCAGCAGCTTGGGACAGGGGTTGAACACTGAAGCTTTCTTT